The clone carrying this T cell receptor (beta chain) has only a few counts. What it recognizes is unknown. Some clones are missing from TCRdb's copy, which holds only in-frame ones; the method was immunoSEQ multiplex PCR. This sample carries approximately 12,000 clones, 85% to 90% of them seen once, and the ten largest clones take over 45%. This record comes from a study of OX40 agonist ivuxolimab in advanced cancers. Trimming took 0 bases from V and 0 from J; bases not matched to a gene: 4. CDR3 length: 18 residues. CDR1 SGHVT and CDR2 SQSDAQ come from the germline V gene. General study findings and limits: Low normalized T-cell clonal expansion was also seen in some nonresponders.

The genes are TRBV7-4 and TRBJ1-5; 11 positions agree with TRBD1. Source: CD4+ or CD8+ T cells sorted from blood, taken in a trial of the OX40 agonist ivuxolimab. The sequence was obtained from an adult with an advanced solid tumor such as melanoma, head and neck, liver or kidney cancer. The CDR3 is CASSLARTGGYSNQPQHF. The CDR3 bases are TGTGCCAGCAGCTTAGCGAGGACAGGGGGCTATAGCAATCAGCCCCAGCATTTT. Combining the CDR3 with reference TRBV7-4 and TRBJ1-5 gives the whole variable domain GAGVSQSPRYKVAKRGRDVALRCDSISGHVTLYWYRQTLGQGSEVLTYSQSDAQRDKSGRPSGRFSAERPERSVSTLKIQRTEQGDSAVYLCASSLARTGGYSNQPQHFGDGTRLSIL.